A selection of T cell receptor beta chains follows, all from one sample in a study of blood T cell repertoires in COVID-19. Profiled with immunoSEQ multiplex PCR; TCRdb holds only in-frame clones, not every one. Altogether 240,000 or so clones are present, 82% being singletons, with the ten largest covering under 2%. Source material: peripheral blood. These receptors were collected from a woman at least 80 years old with acute or convalescent COVID-19. Both conserved end residues are part of each CDR3. Each record gives: clone size, V gene, J gene, CDR3 protein. Clone size is stated in some rows and not others, as once, few, many or a class when expanded.

>NA|TRBV25-1|TRBJ1-6
CASSDPGQGDSPLHF
>NA|TRBV2|TRBJ2-1
CASSAARTGEQFF
>NA|TRBV7-8|TRBJ1-6
CASSLARDRSSSYNSPLHF
>NA|TRBV30|TRBJ2-2
CAWSSGRGNTGELFF
>NA|TRBV28|TRBJ1-4
CASRFTGIGNEKLFF
>NA|TRBV28|TRBJ1-5
CASSLFLQPQHF
>NA|TRBV6-6|TRBJ1-4
CASSSTGNEKLFF
>NA|TRBV5-1|TRBJ2-2
CASSPGLGNTGELFF
>NA|TRBV7-3|TRBJ2-2
CASSAAGPGTGELFF
>NA|TRBV30|TRBJ1-6
CAWSSRTGDSPLHF
>NA|TRBV6-6|TRBJ2-2
CASSPVVAGNTGELFF
>NA|TRBV7-6|TRBJ2-7
CASSFTPAEGEQYF
>few|TRBV6-2/TRBV6-3|TRBJ2-1
CASSNPGLANYNEQFF
>few|TRBV29-1|TRBJ1-1
CSVALRQGRTEAFF
>NA|TRBV3-1/TRBV3-2|TRBJ1-1
CASSHTYEAFF
>NA|TRBV7-9|TRBJ1-1
CASSPRERDAFF
>once|TRBV7-2|TRBJ2-1
CASSPNRGEQFF
>NA|TRBV6-1|TRBJ2-1
CASSDRTGGMGNEQFF
>NA|TRBV7-2|TRBJ2-2
CASSRSDPRGGELFF
>NA|TRBV7-6|TRBJ2-2
CASSLPIGQPNTGELFF
>NA|TRBV11-2|TRBJ2-1
CASSFIGFYSYNEQFF
>NA|TRBV6-6|TRBJ1-4
CASRDGRTTNEKLFF
>NA|TRBV7-3|TRBJ2-6
CASSPDRGTGANVLTF
>few|TRBV5-5|TRBJ1-5
CASSLEGRGTGGNQPQHF
>NA|TRBV7-9|TRBJ2-5
CASSVGLVGTQYF
>once|TRBV3-1/TRBV3-2|TRBJ2-5
CASSQESRPRGGETQYF
>NA|TRBV18|TRBJ1-2
CASSPGQGVLYGYTF
>NA|TRBV9|TRBJ2-7
CASSGRDPTYEQYF
>few|TRBV5-4|TRBJ2-3
CASSLVTGPDTQYF
>NA|TRBV12-5|TRBJ2-2
CASGQEFPGELFF
>NA|TRBV27|TRBJ2-1
CASSLRPGGIPEQFF
>NA|TRBV7-2|TRBJ2-1
CASSPRQGAVNEQFF
>few|TRBV5-4|TRBJ2-7
CASSLSAAKGYEQYF
>NA|TRBV18|TRBJ1-2
CASSPGAGILYGYTF
>NA|TRBV7-2|TRBJ1-1
CASSQRGNMNTEAFF
>NA|TRBV7-3|TRBJ2-1
CASSQDRGPYNEQFF
>NA|TRBV5-1|TRBJ2-1
CASSPGQGDKNEQFF
>once|TRBV2|TRBJ1-5
CASSETAANQPQHF
>NA|TRBV5-1|TRBJ1-5
CASSPTFNSNQPQHF
>once|TRBV10-2|TRBJ2-7
CASTLDNYEQYF
>NA|TRBV5-4|TRBJ2-7
CASSLGTLSGSLYEQYF
>NA|TRBV6-5|TRBJ1-4
CASGRQGGNEKLFF
>NA|TRBV19|TRBJ2-5
CASSIAWEETQYF
>NA|TRBV6-1|TRBJ1-4
CASSEWQGGEKLFF
>NA|TRBV7-9|TRBJ2-4
CASTPPGDFDKNIQYF
>NA|TRBV19|TRBJ2-5
CASSILGGSTQETQYF
>NA|TRBV19|TRBJ2-7
CASSRTSASYEQYF
>NA|TRBV5-1|TRBJ2-3
CASSFETGGLITQYF
>NA|TRBV7-3|TRBJ2-6
CASSLLASGSSLSGANVLTF
>NA|TRBV5-1|TRBJ2-2
CASSLDANNPAGELFF
>NA|TRBV11-2|TRBJ1-1
CASSSLTGGYTEAFF
>NA|TRBV5-6|NA
CASSLGDRGTYEQYF
>NA|TRBV7-9|TRBJ1-4
CASSSTDRFLDEKLFF
>NA|TRBV6-1|TRBJ2-2
CASSEAKGLAGPGELFF
>NA|TRBV11-3|TRBJ2-1
CASSSGTTNEQFF
>NA|TRBV9|TRBJ1-4
CASSVDRRATNEKLFF
>NA|TRBV5-3|TRBJ1-1
CARSYDRAIEAEAFF
>NA|TRBV5-1|TRBJ2-1
CASSLLADEQFF
>NA|TRBV7-6|TRBJ2-5
CASSLGQGWGEETQYF
>NA|TRBV2|TRBJ1-5
CASSLPPGPQHF